The 32 T cell receptor beta chains in this list originate from one sample, sequenced in a study of radiation and T cells in renal cell carcinoma. The treatment denotes: 15 Gy SBRT to primary tumor, nephrectomy 4 weeks later. Assay used: immunoSEQ multiplex PCR; TCRdb lists only in-frame clones, some missing. The table records approximately 24,000 clones, 40% to 55% of them present only once. The sequences come from tumor tissue, collected from a patient whose treatment included radiotherapy and nephrectomy. These receptors were obtained from a woman aged 45-65 years with renal cell carcinoma.

V gene TRBV9 combines with J gene TRBJ2-3, with D possibly being TRBD2 (6 bases). The CDR3 sequence is 15 residues long. In germline, CDR1 is SGDLS, CDR2 YYNGEE. Trimming took off 0 bases at V and 1 base at J, with 9 bases between the two ends. The CDR3 DNA is TGTGCCAGCAGCGTAGACCCGGGAGGCACAGATACGCAGTATTTT. It yields the protein CASSVDPGGTDTQYF.

This clone was counted many times. V and J are TRBV4-1 and TRBJ2-2, with D possibly TRBD2 on 6 matching bases. Trimming removed 3 bases from V and 4 bases from J, with 15 bases in between. The CDR3 has 16 residues. The germline CDR1 and CDR2 sequences are MGHRA and YSYEKL. As DNA, the CDR3 is TGCGCCAGCAGCCACCGACTAGACCGTGCCACCGGGGAGCTGTTTTTT. It is translated as CASSHRLDRATGELFF.

The chain employs TRBV18 and TRBJ1-1, with 8 bases aligning to TRBD1. The germline V gene encodes CDR1 KGHSH and CDR2 LQKENI. The junction had 8 bases not matched to a gene; V was cut back by 3 bases and J by 5 bases. The CDR3 covers 15 residues. The CDR3: CASSPETGASTEAFF. The CDR3 coding sequence is TGTGCCAGCTCACCTGAGACAGGGGCGTCAACTGAAGCTTTCTTT.

Of note for this clone: The sample contains more than one DNA sequence encoding this CDR3. This sequence joins TRBV10-3 and TRBJ1-1, with D possibly being TRBD1 (5 bases). CDR1 is ENHRY, CDR2 SYGVKD, per germline. The CDR3 extends over 12 amino acids. The V end was cut by 6 bases, the J end by 3 bases, with 8 bases between. DNA of the CDR3: TGTGCCATCAGGCAGGGTGACACTGAAGCTTTCTTT. It codes for CAIRQGDTEAFF.

By its share, this clone is medium-sized. This chain joins TRBV7-2 and TRBJ1-1, with TRBD1 matching over 7 bases. Per germline, CDR1 SGHTA and CDR2 FQGNSA. The J segment lost 4 bases and the V segment lost 2 bases, leaving 1 base of the junction unmatched. This CDR3 contains 13 residues. CDR3 DNA: TGTGCCAGCAGCTTATCAGGGGGCACTGAAGCTTTCTTT. It is translated as CASSLSGGTEAFF.

The V and J genes are TRBV6-9 and TRBJ1-4, with 12 bases lining up with TRBD1. The germline CDR1 and CDR2 sequences are MNHGY and SVAAGI. This CDR3 is built from 18 residues. J gave up 4 bases and V 3 bases, and 9 bases lay outside the gene matches. This chain's CDR3 is CASSYRGTGGSFNEKLFF. CDR3 DNA: TGTGCCAGCAGTTACCGTGGGACAGGGGGCAGTTTTAATGAAAAACTGTTTTTT.

This clone is large in the sample. V is TRBV29-1 and J is TRBJ1-2; D possibly corresponds to TRBD1 (5 bases). There are 11 residues in the CDR3. From germline, CDR1 is SQVTM and CDR2 ANQGSEA. V lost 6 bases to trimming and J lost 8 bases, with 13 bases between them. DNA for the CDR3: TGCAGCGTCGCCCAGGGTTACGGCTACACCTTC. Amino acid sequence: CSVAQGYGYTF.

The V and J genes are TRBV9 and TRBJ1-1, with TRBD1 as a possible D gene (6 bases). Trimming stripped 0 bases from V and 8 bases from J, with 11 bases between. CDR3 length: 13 residues. The germline gives CDR1 SGDLS, CDR2 YYNGEE. The CDR3 reads CASSVEPGEEAFF. The DNA of the CDR3 is TGTGCCAGCAGCGTAGAACCAGGGGAGGAAGCTTTCTTT.

This clone was observed once. This rearrangement joins TRBV9 to TRBJ1-1; D ambiguous. Trimming pared 0 bases from V and 4 bases from J, leaving 16 bases between. Germline lookup yields CDR1 SGDLS and CDR2 YYNGEE. CDR3 size: 16 residues. The DNA of the CDR3 is TGTGCCAGCAGCGTAGCTTTAGGTGCCGGACTCACTGAAGCTTTCTTT. Translating it yields CASSVALGAGLTEAFF.

This chain connects TRBV4-3 to TRBJ1-2, with 7 bases matching TRBD1. V shed 0 bases, J shed 8 bases, and the junction held 9 bases outside the gene matches. In germline, CDR1 is LGHNA, CDR2 YSLEER. The CDR3 covers 15 residues. CDR3 bases: TGCGCCAGCAGCCAAGATCCACAGGGGTTTTACGGCTACACCTTC. Its protein is CASSQDPQGFYGYTF.

V and J are TRBV4-2 and TRBJ2-3; 8 bases match TRBD2. The trim removed 0 bases at V and 8 bases at J, leaving 13 bases unmatched. Germline loops: CDR1 LGHNA, CDR2 YNFKEQ. The CDR3 loop spans 17 amino acids. The CDR3 sequence: CASSQERAGALQSTQYF. CDR3 in DNA: TGTGCCAGCAGCCAAGAGCGAGCGGGGGCCCTGCAGAGTACGCAGTATTTT.

This sequence joins TRBV7-9 and TRBJ1-4; 8 positions agree with TRBD1. J gave up 2 bases and V 5 bases, and 7 bases lay outside the gene matches. CDR1 is SEHNR, CDR2 FQNEAQ, per germline (reference sequence). The CDR3 runs 16 residues. The CDR3 here is CASSDPTGATNEKLFF. As DNA, the CDR3 is TGTGCCAGCAGCGACCCGACAGGGGCCACTAATGAAAAACTGTTTTTT.

J is TRBJ1-5 and V is TRBV10-3; the D gene is possibly TRBD1 (5 bases). The V and J ends lost 0 bases and 0 bases respectively, with 9 bases between them. Germline V gives CDR1 ENHRY, CDR2 SYGVKD. The CDR3 runs to 16 residues. In DNA form, the CDR3 reads TGTGCCATCAGTGAGTCCGGGACGGATAGCAATCAGCCCCAGCATTTT. Encoded protein: CAISESGTDSNQPQHF.

This clone has just one count. The V gene is TRBV6-1, the J gene TRBJ2-7; D is undetermined. Germline V gene data show CDR1 as MNHNS and CDR2 as SASEGT. V gave up 6 bases and J gave up 0 bases, with 12 bases separating them. CDR3 size: 14 residues. Here the CDR3 reads CASSLPYDSYEQYF. The DNA for the CDR3 is TGTGCCAGCAGCCTACCCTACGACTCCTACGAGCAGTACTTC.

This clone showed up many times. This chain links TRBV30 with TRBJ2-7; 10 nucleotides line up with TRBD2. The CDR3 is made up of 15 amino acids. V shed 4 bases and J 0 bases; nucleotides not matched to a gene: 6. In germline, CDR1 is GTSNPN, CDR2 SVGIG (reference sequence). CDR3 amino acids: CAWKRLAGTSYEQYF. DNA for the CDR3: TGTGCCTGGAAGAGACTAGCGGGCACCTCCTACGAGCAGTACTTC.

The CDR3 spells CASTPVGRGVDYGYTF. The CDR3, as DNA: TGTGCCAGCACCCCTGTTGGGAGAGGGGTGGACTATGGCTACACCTTC. This chain joins TRBV5-6 and TRBJ1-2; perhaps TRBD1 as D (5 bases). CDR1 and CDR2 from the germline V gene are SGHDT and YYEEEE. The length of the CDR3 is 16 residues. V dropped 6 bases and J dropped 3 bases, with 21 bases sitting between them. Complete variable domain (other parts from reference TRBV5-6 and TRBJ1-2): DAGVTQSPTHLIKTRGQQVTLRCSPKSGHDTVSWYQQALGQGPQFIFQYYEEEERQRGNFPDRFSGHQFPNYSSELNVNALLLGDSALYLCASTPVGRGVDYGYTFGSGTRLTVV.

V and J are TRBV19 and TRBJ1-2, with 8 bases lining up with TRBD1. The CDR3 totals 14 residues. The V gene's germline CDR1 is LNHDA and CDR2 SQIVND (reference sequence). V was pared by 2 bases and J by 4 bases, with 3 bases of the junction left unmatched. The CDR3: CASSITGQGYGYTF. In DNA, the CDR3 is TGTGCCAGTAGTATAACCGGACAGGGCTATGGCTACACCTTC.

The sample holds a few counts of this clone. The chain recombines TRBV27 with TRBJ1-1; 7 bases map to TRBD1. The germline CDR1 and CDR2 sequences are MNHEY and SMNVEV (reference sequence). V lost 6 bases to trimming and J lost 8 bases; unmatched junction nucleotides: 9. The CDR3 runs to 13 residues. CDR3 sequence (DNA): TGTGCCAGCAGATTGACAGGGCTTTTAGAAGCTTTCTTT. It yields the protein CASRLTGLLEAFF.

This chain connects TRBV14 to TRBJ1-2; D might be TRBD1 (5 bases). CDR1 is SGHDN and CDR2 is FVKESK in the germline V gene. There are 16 residues in the CDR3. V was clipped by 0 bases and J by 8 bases, with 19 bases between them. The CDR3 here is CASSQDLYGGIFGYTF. CDR3 nucleotides: TGTGCCAGCAGCCAAGATCTTTACGGGGGGATCTTCGGCTACACCTTC.

This clone came up many times. Other DNA sequences within the sample encode an identical CDR3. The genes are TRBV6-6 and TRBJ2-1; 11 nucleotides align to TRBD1. The CDR3 has 15 residues. The germline V gene encodes CDR1 MNHNY and CDR2 SVGAGI (reference sequence). Trimming at V came to 4 bases and at J to 5 bases, leaving 4 bases not matched to a gene. CDR3 residues: CASSSRDRGNNEQFF. The CDR3 nucleotides read TGTGCCAGCAGTTCCCGGGACAGGGGGAACAATGAGCAGTTCTTC.

The rearrangement joins TRBV4-3 to TRBJ1-2, with TRBD1 identical over 7 bases. Germline-derived CDR1 and CDR2 are LGHNA and YSLEER. CDR3 length: 15 residues. The trim removed 0 bases at V and 2 bases at J, leaving 3 bases unmatched. For the CDR3, the DNA is TGCGCCAGCAGCCAAGATTGGGGACAGAACTATGGCTACACCTTC. Its protein is CASSQDWGQNYGYTF.

CDR3 sequence reads: CASSSFGGQGYNEQFF. The DNA of the CDR3 is TGTGCCAGCAGCTCCTTTGGGGGACAGGGATACAATGAGCAGTTCTTC. The J gene is TRBJ2-1, the V gene TRBV7-8, with 9 bases lining up with TRBD1. CDR1 is SGHVS and CDR2 is FQNEAQ in the germline V gene. The CDR3 consists of 16 residues. Trimming removed 4 bases from V and 4 bases from J; junction bases left unmatched: 8.

The J gene is TRBJ1-4, the V gene TRBV6-6; a possible D gene is TRBD1 (5 bases). The germline CDR1 and CDR2 sequences are MNHNY and SVGAGI (reference sequence). Trimming pared 6 bases from V and 5 bases from J, leaving 10 bases between. The CDR3 sequence is 13 residues long. The CDR3 coding sequence is TGTGCCAGCAGCCTAAACAGGAATGAAAAACTGTTTTTT. This codes for CASSLNRNEKLFF.

This clone occurred a few times. The V gene is TRBV2, the J gene TRBJ1-5; 8 positions agree with TRBD1. J lost 1 base, V lost 6 bases, and 5 bases had no gene match. The CDR3 has 15 amino acids. Germline CDR1 SNHLY, CDR2 FYNNEI. CDR3 amino acids: CASRNRGESNQPQHF. CDR3 nucleotides: TGTGCCAGCAGAAACAGGGGGGAGAGCAATCAGCCCCAGCATTTT.

V and J are TRBV4-2 and TRBJ1-2; 9 bases map to TRBD1. The CDR3 is 13 residues long. Looked up from germline, CDR1 is LGHNA and CDR2 is YNFKEQ. J lost 4 bases, V lost 3 bases, and 0 bases had no gene match. CDR3 region: CASSQTGGYGYTF. CDR3 bases: TGTGCCAGCAGCCAGACAGGGGGCTATGGCTACACCTTC.

This clone was counted a few times. CDR3 sequence (DNA): TGTGCCAGCTGTTCATCCGCGAACACCGGGGAGCTGTTTTTT. Translation: CASCSSANTGELFF. J is TRBJ2-2 and V is TRBV7-2; D is unclear. Germline CDR1 is SGHTA and CDR2 is FQGNSA. This CDR3 has 14 amino acids. The germline V and J ends were trimmed by 8 bases and 0 bases, with 10 bases remaining between them.

The V gene is TRBV29-1, the J gene TRBJ2-1; D tentatively fits TRBD1 or TRBD2 (5 bases each). Germline loops: CDR1 SQVTM, CDR2 ANQGSEA. The CDR3 length is 14 residues. Trimming left V 3 bases short and J 0 bases short, with 9 bases between. The DNA for the CDR3 is TGCAGCGTTGATTGGGGGTACTCCTACAATGAGCAGTTCTTC. Translated: CSVDWGYSYNEQFF.

Only a few counts were recorded for this clone. The chain links TRBV19 to TRBJ2-3, with D perhaps matching TRBD1 or TRBD2 (6 bases each). From germline, CDR1 is LNHDA and CDR2 SQIVND (reference sequence). This CDR3 comprises 16 residues. V shed 0 bases and J shed 1 base, with 11 bases lying between them. As DNA, the CDR3 is TGTGCCAGTAGTATAGATTGGGGGGCGGGCACAGATACGCAGTATTTT. Its translation is CASSIDWGAGTDTQYF.

The chain combines TRBV4-1 with TRBJ2-7, with 7 positions matching TRBD2. Trimming took 1 base from V and 4 from J; bases not matched to a gene: 7. Germline V gives CDR1 MGHRA, CDR2 YSYEKL. This CDR3 contains 15 residues. Here the CDR3 DNA reads TGCGCCAGCAGCCAAGGGGGCGGGGGTGAATACGAGCAGTACTTC. It translates to CASSQGGGGEYEQYF.

Sample share makes this clone medium-sized. The V gene is TRBV19, the J gene TRBJ2-1, with D hard to call. Germline V lookup: CDR1 LNHDA, CDR2 SQIVND (reference sequence). V lost 1 base, J lost 9 bases, and 10 bases lay in between. This CDR3 has 13 amino acids. CDR3 protein: CASSIGVGTEQFF. Here the CDR3 DNA reads TGTGCCAGTAGTATAGGGGTCGGCACTGAGCAGTTCTTC.

The J gene is TRBJ2-5, the V gene TRBV6-5; maybe TRBD2 (6 bases). Trimming stripped 4 bases from V and 0 bases from J, with 12 bases between. The CDR3 has 15 residues. The germline V gene encodes CDR1 MNHEY and CDR2 SVGAGI. CDR3 sequence (DNA): TGTGCCAGCAGTTCCTCTGGGGGGTACCAAGAGACCCAGTACTTC. Translating it yields CASSSSGGYQETQYF.

With regard to this clone: Different DNA sequences within this sample yield the same CDR3. This chain uses TRBV10-3 with TRBJ1-1; 8 nucleotides line up with TRBD1. CDR1 ENHRY and CDR2 SYGVKD come from the germline V gene. This CDR3 comprises 12 residues. The V and J ends lost 6 bases and 3 bases, in that order; junction bases with no gene match: 0. The DNA for the CDR3 is TGTGCCATCAGACAGGGGGACACTGAAGCTTTCTTT. It encodes CAIRQGDTEAFF.